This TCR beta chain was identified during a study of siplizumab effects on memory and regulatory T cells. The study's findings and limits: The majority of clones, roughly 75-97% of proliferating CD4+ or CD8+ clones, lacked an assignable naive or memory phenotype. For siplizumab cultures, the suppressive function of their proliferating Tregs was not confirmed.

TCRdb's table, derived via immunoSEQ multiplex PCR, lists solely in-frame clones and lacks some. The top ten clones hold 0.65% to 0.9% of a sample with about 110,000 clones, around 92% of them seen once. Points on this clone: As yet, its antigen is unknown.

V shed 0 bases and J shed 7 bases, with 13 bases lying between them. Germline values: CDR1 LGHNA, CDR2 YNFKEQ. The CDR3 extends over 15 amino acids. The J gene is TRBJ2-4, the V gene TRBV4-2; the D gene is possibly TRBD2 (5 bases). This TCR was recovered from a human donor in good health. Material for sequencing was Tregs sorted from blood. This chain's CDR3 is CASSQDQSSSNIQYF. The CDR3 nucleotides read TGTGCCAGCAGCCAAGATCAGTCTAGCTCTAACATTCAGTACTTC.